This T cell receptor beta chain was observed in a study of sequential checkpoint blockade in melanoma. For the study at large: 85 to 95 pretreatment tumor DNA samples were TCRβ immunosequenced. Under 25 patients had matched tumor biopsies before treatment and at week 13 after nivolumab or ipilimumab alone.

The treatment is: randomized to nivolumab then ipilimumab (arm A) or the reverse (arm B). Study outcomes and limitations: Response in arm A was associated with pretreatment TIL clonality. PD-L1 staining and CD8+ counts, not mutational load, tracked tumor T-cell clonality.

This clone was recorded at least ten times. The antigen remains undetermined. This table comes from immunoSEQ multiplex PCR, and its TCRdb copy is limited to in-frame clones, with some not included. The top ten clones hold about 9.1% of a sample with 3,000 to 4,000 clones, approximately 25% of them seen once. Trimming removed 5 bases from V and 0 bases from J, with 11 bases in between. Germline lookup yields CDR1 SGHNT and CDR2 YENEEA. The CDR3 runs 15 residues. The V gene is TRBV11-3, the J gene TRBJ1-5; D possibly corresponds to TRBD1 (5 bases). The sequence was obtained from a human donor with melanoma. Here the sequenced sample was tumor tissue (inferred from file names), taken from a patient given nivolumab and ipilimumab in sequence. CDR3 amino acids: CASSPRQYSNQPQHF. CDR3 nucleotides: TGTGCCAGCAGCCCCCGACAGTATAGCAATCAGCCCCAGCATTTT.